One sample yielded the 26 T cell receptor beta chains listed below, sequenced in a study of shared clonotypes between healthy human individuals. Clones were read by immunoSEQ multiplex PCR, and TCRdb kept only the in-frame ones, dropping some. The sample consists of a few million clones, approximately 95% of them appearing once. Sample: naive CD4+ T cells sorted from blood. Specified subset: CD45RA+ positively selected. The source of these receptors is a man younger than 35 in good health.

V usage is TRBV15 and J usage is TRBJ2-7, with 9 bases identical to TRBD1. Germline lookup yields CDR1 LNHNV and CDR2 YYDKDF (reference sequence). The junction had 14 bases not matched to a gene; V was cut back by 0 bases and J by 2 bases. The CDR3 extends over 19 amino acids. This CDR3 is CATSRDRSGTGRRAYEQYF. The CDR3 DNA reads TGTGCCACCAGCAGAGATCGGAGTGGGACAGGGAGGCGGGCCTACGAGCAGTACTTC.

The chain carries TRBV9 and TRBJ2-3; D ambiguous. The CDR3 loop spans 16 amino acids. Trimming took off 1 base at V and 0 bases at J, with 12 bases between the two ends. CDR1 SGDLS and CDR2 YYNGEE come from the germline V gene. The DNA of the CDR3 is TGTGCCAGCAGCGTATGGCAGGCCACCAGCACAGATACGCAGTATTTT. Protein sequence: CASSVWQATSTDTQYF.

The CDR3 loop reads CSVARALSYEQYF. For the CDR3, the DNA is TGCAGCGTTGCCAGGGCGTTGTCCTACGAGCAGTACTTC. The chain carries TRBV29-1 and TRBJ2-7; possible D gene TRBD1, 5 bases. With 4 bases removed from V and 1 base from J, the gap between germline ends came to 11 bases. Germline loops: CDR1 SQVTM, CDR2 ANQGSEA. This CDR3 comprises 13 residues.

The chain employs TRBV11-2 and TRBJ1-1; maybe TRBD1 (6 bases). Trimming removed 5 bases at V and 6 bases at J, with 13 bases between. Germline assignment: CDR1 SGHAT and CDR2 FQNNGV. This CDR3 has 13 amino acids. In DNA, the CDR3 is TGTGCCAGCAGCCTTACAGGGAGACCTGAAGCTTTCTTT. This translates into CASSLTGRPEAFF.

On this clone itself: Additional DNA sequences in this sample encode the identical CDR3. CDR3 DNA sequence: TGTGCTAGTGGTGATTACAATGAGCAGTTCTTC. It encodes CASGDYNEQFF. The rearrangement joins TRBV12-5 to TRBJ2-1; D remains ambiguous. Per germline, CDR1 LGHNT and CDR2 FRNRAP. Trimming removed 5 bases from V and 4 bases from J, with 3 bases in between. The CDR3 sequence is 11 residues long.

The rearrangement links TRBV5-1 to TRBJ2-2; D unresolved. Germline values: CDR1 SGHRS, CDR2 YFSETQ. Trimming removed 5 bases from V and 0 bases from J, with 8 bases in between. This CDR3 has 14 residues. In nucleotides, the CDR3 is TGCGCCAGCAGGACCCAACCGAACACCGGGGAGCTGTTTTTT. This sequence encodes CASRTQPNTGELFF.

The chain couples TRBV6-5 to TRBJ2-7, with D possibly TRBD2 on 6 matching bases. The germline CDR1 and CDR2 sequences are MNHEY and SVGAGI. There are 14 residues in the CDR3. V was shortened by 2 bases and J by 6 bases, with 14 bases between the two germline ends. The CDR3 coding sequence is TGTGCCAGCAGTTACGGGGGGACTCCCCGCGAGCAGTACTTC. Translating gives CASSYGGTPREQYF.

In its sample, this clone was seen a few times. The V call is TRBV28, the J call TRBJ1-5; TRBD1 is a possible D gene (5 bases). Germline V gives CDR1 MDHEN, CDR2 SYDVKM. V was pared by 10 bases and J by 7 bases, with 29 bases between. The CDR3 covers 17 residues. The CDR3 loop is CATRRTFRSDNAQPQHF. In nucleotides, the CDR3 is TGTGCCACCCGGCGGACATTCCGCTCTGATAACGCACAGCCCCAGCATTTT.

Concerning this clone: A junction boundary mismatches the germline segment, possibly from a read error. The rearrangement links TRBV7-2 to TRBJ2-1, with D possibly matching TRBD2 (5 bases). The CDR3 spans 16 residues. Germline V gene data show CDR1 as SGHTA and CDR2 as FQGNSA. CDR3 sequence reads: CASGLDNPLGSMTQFF. CDR3 DNA sequence: TGTGCCAGCGGCTTAGACAACCCCTTAGGGAGTATGACGCAGTTCTTC.

V usage is TRBV5-3 and J usage is TRBJ2-7, with 9 nucleotides matching TRBD2. TRBV5-3 is an open reading frame whose function is uncertain. V shed 0 bases and J 4 bases; nucleotides not matched to a gene: 8. CDR3 size: 16 residues. CDR3 sequence: CARSLAGTSRLYEQYF. The CDR3 region has the DNA TGTGCCAGAAGCTTGGCCGGGACTAGCAGATTATACGAGCAGTACTTC.

The chain combines TRBV18 with TRBJ1-2, with 8 bases fitting TRBD1. The V gene end was trimmed by 6 bases and the J gene end by 3 bases; junction bases not matched to a gene: 9. The CDR3 has 15 residues. CDR1 KGHSH and CDR2 LQKENI come from the germline V gene. In DNA, the CDR3 is TGTGCCAGCTCCCTCGCCACAGGGGGATACTATGGCTACACCTTC. As protein: CASSLATGGYYGYTF.

The chain is built from TRBV11-2 and TRBJ2-1; 9 bases map to TRBD1. With V trimmed by 5 bases and J by 9 bases, 2 bases remained unmatched. Germline assignment: CDR1 SGHAT and CDR2 FQNNGV. The CDR3 totals 12 residues. CDR3 amino acids: CASSPDRGEQFF. Here the CDR3 DNA reads TGTGCCAGCAGCCCGGACAGGGGTGAGCAGTTCTTC.

The chain employs TRBV19 and TRBJ2-7; 8 nucleotides agree with TRBD2. The CDR3 runs 15 residues. V lost 4 bases, J lost 5 bases, and 10 bases stayed unmatched. Germline assignment: CDR1 LNHDA and CDR2 SQIVND (reference sequence). In nucleotides, the CDR3 is TGTGCCAGTAGTAAGCGAGGACTAGCCAGCGACGAGCAGTACTTC. It codes for CASSKRGLASDEQYF.

The rearrangement uses TRBV6-6 and TRBJ2-5; 8 bases match TRBD2. The germline V gene has CDR1 MNHNY and CDR2 SVGAGI (reference sequence). Losses at the gene ends were 8 bases for V and 5 bases for J; bases not matched to a gene: 13. CDR3 length: 15 residues. The CDR3 sequence: CASGSPGGVGETQYF. DNA for the CDR3: TGTGCCAGCGGTTCACCGGGGGGGGTCGGTGAGACCCAGTACTTC.

Regarding this clone: The same CDR3 can be traced to other DNA sequences in this sample. The J gene is TRBJ1-3, the V gene TRBV7-8, with D hard to call. This CDR3 has 12 amino acids. The germline V gene has CDR1 SGHVS and CDR2 FQNEAQ. V dropped 3 bases and J dropped 2 bases, with 2 bases sitting between them. CDR3 bases: TGTGCCAGCAGCTTCCCTGGAAACACCATATATTTT. Residues: CASSFPGNTIYF.

This clone was counted between two and nine times. Within the sample, other DNA sequences also encode this same CDR3. V and J are TRBV11-2 and TRBJ2-3; D may match TRBD1 or TRBD2 (5 bases each). This CDR3 contains 15 residues. Germline V lookup: CDR1 SGHAT, CDR2 FQNNGV. The germline V and J ends were trimmed by 1 base and 0 bases, with 8 bases remaining between them. The CDR3 DNA reads as TGTGCCAGCAGCTTAGCGGGGACCAGCACAGATACGCAGTATTTT. Its translation is CASSLAGTSTDTQYF.

This chain joins TRBV5-4 and TRBJ2-1, with 8 bases fitting TRBD1. Germline V gene sequence: CDR1 SGHNT, CDR2 YYREEE (reference sequence). Trimming cost V 4 bases and J 7 bases; bases outside gene matches: 13. The CDR3 is 16 residues long. This CDR3 reads CASSGGQGVKVNEQFF. CDR3 nucleotide sequence: TGTGCCAGCAGCGGAGGACAGGGCGTTAAAGTGAATGAGCAGTTCTTC. Combining the CDR3 with reference TRBV5-4 and TRBJ2-1 gives the whole variable domain ETGVTQSPTHLIKTRGQQVTLRCSSQSGHNTVSWYQQALGQGPQFIFQYYREEENGRGNFPPRFSGLQFPNYSSELNVNALELDDSALYLCASSGGQGVKVNEQFFGPGTRLTVL.

This chain connects TRBV4-3 to TRBJ2-3; D unresolved. Germline V gene lookup returns CDR1 LGHNA and CDR2 YSLEER. Trimming took 3 bases from V and 3 from J, leaving 13 bases between them. The CDR3 contains 15 residues. CDR3 nucleotide sequence: TGCGCCAGCAGCCAGATCTTCAGTTCTACAGATACGCAGTATTTT. Translation: CASSQIFSSTDTQYF.

The rearrangement links TRBV6-5 to TRBJ2-7; D is uncertain. V lost 7 bases, J lost 2 bases, and 9 bases lay in between. Germline CDR1 reads MNHEY; CDR2 reads SVGAGI. This CDR3 is 12 amino acids long. CDR3 loop: CASKGMAYEQYF. The CDR3 DNA is TGTGCCAGCAAGGGCATGGCCTACGAGCAGTACTTC.

This rearrangement joins TRBV28 to TRBJ2-6; tentatively, D is TRBD2 (7 bases). V was trimmed by 5 bases and J by 0 bases, leaving 20 bases between them. The CDR3 spans 19 residues. Germline values: CDR1 MDHEN, CDR2 SYDVKM. The CDR3 protein is CASSRWGGRPRSGANVLTF. The CDR3 DNA sequence: TGTGCCAGCAGTCGCTGGGGGGGCAGGCCTCGCTCTGGGGCCAACGTCCTGACTTTC. The complete variable domain, with remaining parts taken from reference TRBV28 and TRBJ2-6, reads DVKVTQSSRYLVKRTGEKVFLECVQDMDHENMFWYRQDPGLGLRLIYFSYDVKMKEKGDIPEGYSVSREKKERFSLILESASTNQTSMYLCASSRWGGRPRSGANVLTFGAGSRLTVL.

The chain is built from TRBV2 and TRBJ2-1; 9 bases map to TRBD1. The J segment lost 7 bases and the V segment lost 5 bases, leaving 6 bases of the junction unmatched. Germline V gene data show CDR1 as SNHLY and CDR2 as FYNNEI. There are 14 residues in the CDR3. The CDR3 bases are TGTGCCAGCAGTAACCGGGACAGGGCGAATGAGCAGTTCTTC. Translating it yields CASSNRDRANEQFF.

This chain joins TRBV9 and TRBJ2-3; possible D gene TRBD2, 6 bases. From germline, CDR1 is SGDLS and CDR2 YYNGEE. There are 15 residues in the CDR3. V lost 2 bases and J lost 5, with 15 bases in between. In DNA, the CDR3 is TGTGCCAGCAGCGTCAATTGGCTAGCGTTAGATACGCAGTATTTT. This codes for CASSVNWLALDTQYF.

V usage is TRBV18 and J usage is TRBJ2-7; no firm D call. The germline V gene has CDR1 KGHSH and CDR2 LQKENI. The CDR3 extends over 13 amino acids. The V end was cut by 5 bases, the J end by 2 bases, with 10 bases between. This chain's CDR3 is CASSSRVPYEQYF. DNA for the CDR3: TGTGCCAGCTCATCCCGGGTCCCCTACGAGCAGTACTTC. Full variable domain (outside the CDR3, taken from reference TRBV18 and TRBJ2-7): NAGVMQNPRHLVRRRGQEARLRCSPMKGHSHVYWYRQLPEEGLKFMVYLQKENIIDESGMPKERFSAEFPKEGPSILRIQQVVRGDSAAYFCASSSRVPYEQYFGPGTRLTVT.

The J gene is TRBJ2-1, the V gene TRBV11-3; D may be TRBD1 or TRBD2 (5 bases each). This CDR3 region has 16 residues. V was clipped by 5 bases and J by 4 bases, with 18 bases between them. Per germline, CDR1 SGHNT and CDR2 YENEEA. Written as DNA, the CDR3 is TGTGCCAGCAGCCTCCTTTCCGGGGCTACTTACAATGAGCAGTTCTTC. Residues: CASSLLSGATYNEQFF.

The chain is built from TRBV29-1 and TRBJ2-7; D is undetermined. Deletions cut 1 base from V and 6 bases from J, with 7 bases between. Germline V gene lookup returns CDR1 SQVTM and CDR2 ANQGSEA. CDR3 length equals 11 residues. The CDR3 nucleotides read TGCAGCGTTGAAGGGAAAGCCGAGCAGTACTTC. Its protein is CSVEGKAEQYF.

The chain links TRBV28 to TRBJ1-4, with D uncertain. Trimming took off 6 bases at V and 0 bases at J, with 17 bases between the two ends. CDR1 and CDR2 from the germline V gene are MDHEN and SYDVKM. This CDR3 comprises 17 residues. The CDR3: CASSSPGLDSTNEKLFF. Here the CDR3 DNA reads TGTGCCAGCAGCTCCCCTGGGTTGGACTCAACTAATGAAAAACTGTTTTTT.